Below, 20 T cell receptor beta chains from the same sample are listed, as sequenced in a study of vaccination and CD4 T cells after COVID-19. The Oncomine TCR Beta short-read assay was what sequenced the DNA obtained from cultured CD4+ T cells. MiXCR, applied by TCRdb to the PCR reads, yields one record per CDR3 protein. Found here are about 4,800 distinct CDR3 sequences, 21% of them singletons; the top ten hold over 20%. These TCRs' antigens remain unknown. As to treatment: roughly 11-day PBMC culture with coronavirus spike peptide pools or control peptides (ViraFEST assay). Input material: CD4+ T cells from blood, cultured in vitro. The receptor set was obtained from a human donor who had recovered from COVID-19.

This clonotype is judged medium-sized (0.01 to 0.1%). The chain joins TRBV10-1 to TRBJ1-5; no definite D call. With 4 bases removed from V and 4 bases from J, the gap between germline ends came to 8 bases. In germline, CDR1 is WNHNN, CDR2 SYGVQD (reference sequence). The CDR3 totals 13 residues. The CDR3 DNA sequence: TGCGCCAGCAGTGGAGCCCCAAATCAGCCCCAGCATTTT. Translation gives CASSGAPNQPQHF.

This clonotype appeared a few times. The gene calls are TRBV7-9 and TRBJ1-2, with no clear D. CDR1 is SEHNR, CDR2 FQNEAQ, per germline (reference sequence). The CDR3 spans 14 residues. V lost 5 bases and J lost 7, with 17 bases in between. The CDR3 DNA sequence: TGTGCCAGCAGCCCGGATACAGTGAGACGTGGCTACACCTTC. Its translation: CASSPDTVRRGYTF.

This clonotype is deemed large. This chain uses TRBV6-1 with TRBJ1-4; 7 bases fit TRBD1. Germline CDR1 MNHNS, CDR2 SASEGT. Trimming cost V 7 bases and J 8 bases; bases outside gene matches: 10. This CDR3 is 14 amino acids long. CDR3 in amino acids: CASIRGGFEEKLFF. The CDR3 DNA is TGTGCCAGCATCCGAGGGGGCTTCGAGGAAAAACTGTTTTTT.

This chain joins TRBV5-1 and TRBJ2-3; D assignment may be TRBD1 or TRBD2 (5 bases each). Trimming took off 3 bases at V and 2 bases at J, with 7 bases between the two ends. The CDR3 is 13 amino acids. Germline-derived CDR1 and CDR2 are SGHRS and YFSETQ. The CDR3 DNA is TGCGCCAGCAGCTCCGGGGCCACAGATACGCAGTATTTT. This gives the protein CASSSGATDTQYF.

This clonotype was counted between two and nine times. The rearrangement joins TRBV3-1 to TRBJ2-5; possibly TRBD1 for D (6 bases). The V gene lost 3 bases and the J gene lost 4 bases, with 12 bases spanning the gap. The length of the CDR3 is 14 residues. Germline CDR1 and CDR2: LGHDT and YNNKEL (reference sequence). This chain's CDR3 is CASSQGAGGETQYF. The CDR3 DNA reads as TGTGCCAGCAGCCAGGGGGCAGGTGGAGAGACCCAGTACTTC.

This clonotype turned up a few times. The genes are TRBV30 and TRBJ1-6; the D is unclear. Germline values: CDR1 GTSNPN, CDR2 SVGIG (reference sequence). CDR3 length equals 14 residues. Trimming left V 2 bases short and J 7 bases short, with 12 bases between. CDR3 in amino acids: CAWSSLQSNSPLHF. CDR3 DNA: TGTGCCTGGAGTTCCTTACAGTCCAATTCACCCCTCCACTTT.

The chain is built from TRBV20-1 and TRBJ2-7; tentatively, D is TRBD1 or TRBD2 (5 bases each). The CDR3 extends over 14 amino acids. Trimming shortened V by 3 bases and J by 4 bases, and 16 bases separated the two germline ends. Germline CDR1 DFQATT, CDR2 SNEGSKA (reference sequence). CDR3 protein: CSARTPGPGYEQYF. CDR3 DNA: TGCAGTGCTAGGACACCGGGACCAGGGTACGAGCAGTACTTC.

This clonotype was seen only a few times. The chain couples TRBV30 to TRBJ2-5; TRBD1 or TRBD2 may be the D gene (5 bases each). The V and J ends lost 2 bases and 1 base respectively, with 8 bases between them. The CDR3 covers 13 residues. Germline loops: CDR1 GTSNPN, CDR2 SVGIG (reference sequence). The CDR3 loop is CAWSSGTQETQYF. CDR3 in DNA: TGTGCCTGGAGTTCGGGGACCCAAGAGACCCAGTACTTC.

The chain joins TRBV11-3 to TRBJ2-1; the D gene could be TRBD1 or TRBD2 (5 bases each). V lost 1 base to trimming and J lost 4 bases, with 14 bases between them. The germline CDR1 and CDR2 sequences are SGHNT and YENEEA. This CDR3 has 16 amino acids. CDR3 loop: CASSLGRGMGYNEQFF. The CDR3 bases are TGTGCCAGCAGCTTAGGCCGGGGCATGGGGTACAATGAGCAGTTCTTC.

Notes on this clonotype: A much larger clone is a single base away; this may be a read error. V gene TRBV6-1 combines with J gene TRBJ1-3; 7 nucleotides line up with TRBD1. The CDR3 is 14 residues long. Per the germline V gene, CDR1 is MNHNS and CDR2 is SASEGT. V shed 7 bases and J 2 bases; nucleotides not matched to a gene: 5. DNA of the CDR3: TGTGCCAGCATATCGGGACAGACTGGAAACACCATATATTTT. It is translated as CASISGQTGNTIYF.

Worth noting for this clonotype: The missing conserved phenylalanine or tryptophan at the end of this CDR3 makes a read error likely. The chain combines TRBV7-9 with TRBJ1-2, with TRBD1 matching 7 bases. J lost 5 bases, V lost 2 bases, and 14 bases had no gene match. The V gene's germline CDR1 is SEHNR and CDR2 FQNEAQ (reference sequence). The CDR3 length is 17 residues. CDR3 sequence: CASSLRGGTASSYGYTS. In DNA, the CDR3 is TGTGCCAGCAGCTTAAGAGGGGGGACAGCGTCATCGTATGGCTACACCTCC.

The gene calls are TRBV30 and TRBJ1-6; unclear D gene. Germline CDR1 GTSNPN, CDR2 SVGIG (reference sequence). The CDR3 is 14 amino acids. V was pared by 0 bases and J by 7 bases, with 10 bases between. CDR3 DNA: TGTGCCTGGAGTGTATCCTCCGGAAATTCACCCCTCCACTTT. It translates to CAWSVSSGNSPLHF.

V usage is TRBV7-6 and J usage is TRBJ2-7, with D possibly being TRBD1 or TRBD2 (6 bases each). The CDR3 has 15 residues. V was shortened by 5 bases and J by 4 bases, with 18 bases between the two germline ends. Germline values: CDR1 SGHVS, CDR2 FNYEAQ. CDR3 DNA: TGTGCCAGCAGCCCGAGGGGGGCTAGAGTTTACGAGCAGTACTTC. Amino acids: CASSPRGARVYEQYF.

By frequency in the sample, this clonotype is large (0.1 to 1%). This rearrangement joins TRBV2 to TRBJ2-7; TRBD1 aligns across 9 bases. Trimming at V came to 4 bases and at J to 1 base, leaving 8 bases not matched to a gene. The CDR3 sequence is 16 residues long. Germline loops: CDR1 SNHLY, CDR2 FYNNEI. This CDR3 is CASSVFETGGSYEQYF. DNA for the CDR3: TGTGCCAGCAGTGTCTTCGAGACAGGGGGGTCCTACGAGCAGTACTTC. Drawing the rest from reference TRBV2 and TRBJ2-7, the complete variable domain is EPEVTQTPSHQVTQMGQEVILRCVPISNHLYFYWYRQILGQKVEFLVSFYNNEISEKSEIFDDQFSVERPDGSNFTLKIRSTKLEDSAMYFCASSVFETGGSYEQYFGPGTRLTVT.

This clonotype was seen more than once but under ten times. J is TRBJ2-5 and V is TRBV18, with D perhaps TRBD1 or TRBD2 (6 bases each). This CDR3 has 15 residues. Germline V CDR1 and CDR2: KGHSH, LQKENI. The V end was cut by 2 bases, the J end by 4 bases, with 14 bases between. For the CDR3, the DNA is TGTGCCAGCTCACCAGAAACAGGGAGGAGAGAGACCCAGTACTTC. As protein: CASSPETGRRETQYF. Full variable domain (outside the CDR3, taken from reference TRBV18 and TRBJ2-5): NAGVMQNPRHLVRRRGQEARLRCSPMKGHSHVYWYRQLPEEGLKFMVYLQKENIIDESGMPKERFSAEFPKEGPSILRIQQVVRGDSAAYFCASSPETGRRETQYFGPGTRLLVL.

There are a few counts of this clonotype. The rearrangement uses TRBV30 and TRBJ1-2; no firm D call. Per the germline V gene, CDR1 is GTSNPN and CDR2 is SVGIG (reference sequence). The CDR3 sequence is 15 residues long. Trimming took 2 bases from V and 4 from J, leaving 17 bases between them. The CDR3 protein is CAWSRYWEASYGYTF. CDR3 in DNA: TGTGCCTGGAGTAGGTATTGGGAGGCAAGCTATGGCTACACCTTC. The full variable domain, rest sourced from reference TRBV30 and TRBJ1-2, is SQTIHQWPATLVQPVGSPLSLECTVEGTSNPNLYWYRQAAGRGLQLLFYSVGIGQISSEVPQNLSASRPQDRQFILSSKKLLLSDSGFYLCAWSRYWEASYGYTFGSGTRLTVV.

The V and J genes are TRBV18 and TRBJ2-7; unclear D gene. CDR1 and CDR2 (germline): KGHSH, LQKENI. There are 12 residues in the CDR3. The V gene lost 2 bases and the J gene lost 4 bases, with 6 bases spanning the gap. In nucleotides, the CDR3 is TGTGCCAGCTCACCAAGGGAATACGAGCAGTACTTC. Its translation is CASSPREYEQYF.

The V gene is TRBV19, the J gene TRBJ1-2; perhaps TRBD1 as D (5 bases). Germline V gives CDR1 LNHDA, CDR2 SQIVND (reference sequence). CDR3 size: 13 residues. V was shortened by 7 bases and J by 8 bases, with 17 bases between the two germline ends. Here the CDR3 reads CASIQPGRDGYTF. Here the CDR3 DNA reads TGTGCCAGTATCCAGCCCGGCAGGGACGGCTACACCTTC.

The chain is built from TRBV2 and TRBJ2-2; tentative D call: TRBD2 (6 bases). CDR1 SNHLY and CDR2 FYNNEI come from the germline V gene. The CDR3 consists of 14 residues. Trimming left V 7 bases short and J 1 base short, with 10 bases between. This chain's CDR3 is CASKETRNTGELFF. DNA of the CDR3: TGTGCCAGCAAAGAGACTAGGAACACCGGGGAGCTGTTTTTT.

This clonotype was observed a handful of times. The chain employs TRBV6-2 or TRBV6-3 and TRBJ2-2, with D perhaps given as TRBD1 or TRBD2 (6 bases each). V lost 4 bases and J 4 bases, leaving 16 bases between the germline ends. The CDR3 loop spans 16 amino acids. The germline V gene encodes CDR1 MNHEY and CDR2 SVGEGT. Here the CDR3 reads CASSLEGGAITGELFF. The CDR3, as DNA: TGTGCCAGCAGTTTAGAGGGGGGTGCCATCACCGGGGAGCTGTTTTTT.